This record concerns one T cell receptor (beta chain) sequence. Its specificity is not known. The data are from a study of post-analysis software for immune sequencing data. The CDR3 covers 13 residues. From germline, CDR1 is DFQATT and CDR2 SNEGSKA (reference sequence). Study-level results: Controls had lower frequencies than patients of about 5 TRBV segments, which included TRBV5-6, TRBV5-1 and TRBV20-1.

Every TCR beta cDNA library bore unique molecular identifiers. MiXCR, run by TCRdb on the PCR reads, gives a single entry per CDR3 protein. Counted here are 550,000 to 700,000 distinct CDR3 sequences, roughly 40% occurring once; the ten biggest clones make up under 2%. Sequencing was performed on blood. This chain links TRBV20-1 with TRBJ2-7, with 8 positions matching TRBD2. The better agreement between TRBJ2-5 and the DNA end casts doubt on the J call. The sequence was collected from a girl under 18 with multiple sclerosis. CDR3 region: CSAPGGGRETQYF. CDR3 DNA sequence: TGCAGTGCCCCCGGGGGGGGCAGGGAGACCCAGTACTTC.